A selection of T cell receptor beta chains follows, all from one sample in a study of CD8+CD57+ T cells in acquired aplastic anemia. One entry per CDR3 protein results from TCRdb running MiXCR on the reads. The sample yields some 290,000 distinct CDR3 sequences, approximately 57% seen once. The source material was sorted CD4+, CD8+, or CD8+CD57+ T cells (not recorded which) from PBMCs. The receptor source for this set is a human donor with severe aplastic anemia or a healthy control (not recorded which). The CDR3 runs from the conserved cysteine through the conserved F or W. Each record gives: J gene, V gene, clone size, D gene, CDR3 protein, CDR3 DNA. A D gene is named only where the DNA matches it firmly. The size field is filled for only some rows; it gives once, few, many or a size class.

TRBJ2-7 TRBV7-2 many NA CASSLAWGTEQYF TGTGCCAGCAGCTTAGCGTGGGGGACCGAGCAGTACTTC
TRBJ1-3 TRBV7-9 NA TRBD1 CASSTGTGSSGNTIYF TGTGCCAGCAGCACCGGGACAGGGAGCTCTGGAAACACCATATATTTT
TRBJ2-7 TRBV2 NA TRBD1 CASRDRASYEQYF TGTGCCAGCAGGGACAGGGCAAGCTACGAGCAGTACTTC
TRBJ1-2 TRBV7-9 NA TRBD1 CGSSFTGVYGYTF TGTGGGAGCAGCTTCACAGGGGTATATGGCTACACCTTC
TRBJ1-1 TRBV19 many NA CASHPGFLNTEAFF TGTGCCAGTCACCCAGGGTTTTTGAACACTGAAGCTTTCTTT
TRBJ2-3 TRBV7-3 NA TRBD1 CASSQPGGGDTQYF TGTGCCAGCAGCCAACCAGGGGGCGGAGATACGCAGTATTTT
TRBJ2-7 TRBV5-1 many NA CASSQQQGIRAYEQYF TGCGCCAGCAGCCAACAACAGGGTATCAGGGCCTACGAGCAGTACTTC
TRBJ1-3 TRBV15 NA NA CATSRRLCSGNTIYF TGTGCCACCAGCAGGAGGCTGTGCTCTGGAAACACCATATATTTT
TRBJ2-2 TRBV7-9 NA NA CASSLGASGELFF TGTGCCAGCAGCTTAGGGGCTAGCGGGGAGCTGTTTTTT
TRBJ1-6 TRBV7-3 many NA CASSLTPNTVGSPLHF TGTGCCAGCAGCTTAACACCTAATACGGTCGGTTCACCCCTCCACTTT
TRBJ2-7 TRBV5-6 NA NA CASNTVDYEQYF TGTGCCAGCAACACAGTGGATTATGAGCAGTACTTC
TRBJ2-7 TRBV20-1 few TRBD2 CSARTSGGAEQYF TGCAGTGCTAGAACTAGCGGGGGGGCGGAACAGTACTTC
TRBJ1-1 TRBV29-1 NA NA CSVQLNTEAFF TGCAGCGTTCAGTTGAACACTGAAGCTTTCTTT
TRBJ1-2 TRBV29-1 NA NA CSVVHPSEDYGYTF TGCAGCGTTGTCCACCCTTCCGAGGACTATGGCTACACCTTC
TRBJ2-1 TRBV12-5 few NA CASGLVLGSGGDLYNEQFF TGTGCTAGTGGTTTGGTTTTAGGAAGTGGGGGTGACCTCTACAATGAGCAGTTCTTC
TRBJ1-4 TRBV14 NA NA CASSLVGSLTGEKLFF TGTGCCAGCAGCTTAGTGGGGTCGTTAACAGGGGAAAAACTGTTTTTT
TRBJ2-1 TRBV24-1 few NA CATSLSGEQFF TGTGCCACCAGTTTATCAGGAGAGCAGTTCTTC
TRBJ1-3 TRBV29-1 NA TRBD1 CSVQGSGGGNTIYF TGCAGCGTTCAGGGGTCAGGGGGTGGAAACACCATATATTTT
TRBJ1-6 TRBV12-3/TRBV12-4 once NA CASSQQVPGSPLHF TGTGCCAGCAGTCAACAGGTCCCGGGTTCACCCCTCCACTTT
TRBJ1-2 TRBV5-1 NA NA CASSVKGFGYTF TGTGCCAGCAGCGTGAAGGGGTTTGGCTACACCTTC
TRBJ2-5 TRBV19 NA NA CASSVGGARRETQYF TGTGCCAGTAGCGTCGGCGGGGCGAGGCGGGAGACCCAGTACTTC
TRBJ2-5 TRBV19 many TRBD2 CASSIPSGGAPETQYF TGTGCCAGTAGTATCCCTAGCGGGGGGGCTCCAGAGACCCAGTACTTC
TRBJ1-1 TRBV20-1 NA NA CSARMGGTEAFF TGCAGTGCTAGGATGGGCGGCACTGAAGCTTTCTTT
TRBJ1-2 TRBV7-9 NA NA CASTRTVGYGYTF TGTGCCAGTACCCGGACAGTGGGCTATGGCTACACCTTC
TRBJ2-7 TRBV6-5 few NA CASSFPGSTYEQYF TGTGCCAGCAGTTTCCCAGGGAGCACCTACGAGCAGTACTTC
TRBJ2-5 TRBV2 once NA CASHLGPQETQYF TGTGCCAGTCACCTGGGCCCACAAGAGACCCAGTACTTC
TRBJ2-3 TRBV24-1 many TRBD2 CATSDLRTSGGTDTQYF TGTGCCACCAGTGATTTGCGGACTAGCGGGGGCACAGATACGCAGTATTTT
TRBJ1-5 TRBV19 NA TRBD1 CASSIADRQDQPQHF TGTGCCAGTAGTATAGCGGACAGGCAAGATCAGCCCCAGCATTTT
TRBJ2-7 TRBV2 NA NA CASRSAGDYEQYF TGTGCCAGCCGATCGGCAGGGGACTACGAGCAGTACTTC
TRBJ1-2 TRBV29-1 many TRBD1 CSVERTGGRYGYTF TGCAGCGTTGAACGGACAGGAGGAAGGTATGGCTACACCTTC
TRBJ1-6 TRBV7-3 few NA CASTNTWRGPLHF TGTGCCAGCACCAACACGTGGCGAGGACCCCTCCACTTT
TRBJ1-4 TRBV7-9 few NA CASSLVGRGEKLFF TGTGCCAGCAGCTTAGTGGGCCGAGGTGAAAAACTGTTTTTT
TRBJ2-3 TRBV20-1 NA TRBD2 CSARDGGRPTDTQYF TGCAGTGCTAGAGATGGCGGGAGGCCCACAGATACGCAGTATTTT
TRBJ2-3 TRBV29-1 NA NA CSVKRQGTDTQYF TGCAGCGTTAAACGACAGGGCACAGATACGCAGTATTTT
TRBJ1-6 TRBV7-3 few NA CASSLKRESPLHF TGTGCCAGCAGCTTAAAGCGGGAATCACCCCTCCACTTT
TRBJ2-3 TRBV7-3 NA TRBD2 CASSRASGATDTQYF TGTGCTAGCAGCAGGGCTAGCGGGGCGACAGATACGCAGTATTTT
TRBJ2-7 TRBV27 NA NA CASSFGWGVGGTYEQYF TGTGCCAGCAGTTTTGGTTGGGGGGTTGGAGGAACCTACGAGCAGTACTTC
TRBJ1-3 TRBV6-1 once NA CASSERQRNTIYF TGTGCCAGCAGTGAGCGACAGAGAAACACCATATATTTT
TRBJ1-1 TRBV20-1 NA NA CSAYLEMNTEAFF TGCAGTGCTTACCTAGAGATGAACACTGAAGCTTTCTTT
TRBJ2-7 TRBV5-1 many NA CASIGGSGVEQYF TGCGCCAGCATAGGAGGGTCGGGGGTCGAGCAGTACTTC
TRBJ2-3 TRBV12-3/TRBV12-4 NA NA CASSLPSTDTQYF TGTGCCAGCAGTTTACCTAGCACAGATACGCAGTATTTT
TRBJ2-3 TRBV2 NA TRBD2 CASSPGGRDTQYF TGTGCCAGCAGCCCTGGCGGGAGGGATACGCAGTATTTT
TRBJ1-2 TRBV15 NA TRBD1 CATSGGTVSNYGYTF TGTGCCACCAGCGGTGGGACAGTATCTAACTATGGCTACACCTTC
TRBJ2-1 TRBV7-8 many TRBD2 CASSLGAGGGNEQFF TGTGCCAGCAGCTTAGGGGCGGGGGGAGGGAATGAGCAGTTCTTC
TRBJ2-7 TRBV15 NA NA CATSRNREFYEQYF TGTGCCACCAGCAGGAATAGGGAGTTCTACGAGCAGTACTTC
TRBJ2-7 TRBV20-1 NA TRBD2 CSARWGLAGSYEQYF TGCAGTGCTAGATGGGGACTAGCGGGGTCCTACGAGCAGTACTTC
TRBJ1-2 TRBV19 NA TRBD1 CASSNRDRGYSYYGYTF TGTGCCAGTAGTAACCGGGACAGGGGCTACAGCTACTATGGCTACACCTTC
TRBJ2-4 TRBV7-2 NA NA CASSLGQKRYF TGTGCCAGCAGCTTAGGACAAAAGAGGTACTTC
TRBJ1-1 TRBV5-1 many NA CASAKGYLTEAFF TGCGCCAGCGCGAAGGGGTATCTAACTGAAGCTTTCTTT
TRBJ2-7 TRBV19 many NA CASSIEVSSYEQYF TGTGCCAGTAGTATCGAAGTGAGCTCCTACGAGCAGTACTTC
TRBJ2-4 TRBV19 NA TRBD1 CASRQTGTGSFDEQYF TGTGCCAGTAGACAGACCGGGACAGGATCGTTCGATGAGCAGTACTTC
TRBJ2-7 TRBV7-9 NA NA CASSLTVAYEQYF TGTGCCAGCAGCTTAACTGTCGCCTACGAGCAGTACTTC
TRBJ2-5 TRBV2 NA NA CASQWASGETRYF TGTGCCAGCCAATGGGCGTCGGGGGAGACCCGGTACTTC
TRBJ2-2 TRBV10-1 NA TRBD2 CASSESVGLAGELFF TGCGCCAGCAGTGAGTCGGTCGGACTAGCTGGGGAGCTGTTTTTT
TRBJ2-5 TRBV2 NA TRBD2 CASIAYSGGEETQYF TGTGCCAGCATTGCATATAGCGGGGGGGAAGAGACCCAGTACTTC
TRBJ2-5 TRBV7-9 NA NA CASSLTGTDIQETQYF TGTGCCAGCAGCTTAACGGGGACTGATATCCAAGAGACCCAGTACTTC
TRBJ1-2 TRBV19 few NA CASAAREVRITF TGTGCCAGTGCGGCCAGGGAGGTCAGGATCACCTTC
TRBJ2-6 TRBV7-9 NA TRBD1 CASSLSPQGLGSGANVLTF TGTGCCAGCAGCCTATCTCCACAGGGGCTTGGCTCTGGGGCCAACGTCCTGACTTTC
TRBJ2-5 TRBV5-4 NA TRBD1 CASSSRQGETQYF TGTGCCAGCAGCTCCAGACAGGGAGAGACCCAGTACTTC